Presented here are 25 T cell receptor beta chains from one specimen sequenced in a study of T-cell memory formation after mild COVID-19. In TCRdb, the 5' RACE reads were re-called with MiXCR into one record per CDR3 protein. The sample includes hundreds of thousands of distinct CDR3 sequences, roughly 15% of them seen just once. What was sequenced was PBMCs or a T cell subset sorted from them (not recorded which). These receptors were collected from an adult woman who had mild COVID-19 (a few samples of this study predate the infection). Cell type and time point are not known.

The chain employs TRBV7-2 and TRBJ2-1; tentatively, D is TRBD2 (6 bases). Germline values: CDR1 SGHTA, CDR2 FQGNSA. V gave up 4 bases and J gave up 3 bases, with 13 bases separating them. The CDR3 consists of 15 residues. The CDR3 protein is CASSSWRESYNEQFF. As DNA, the CDR3 is TGTGCCAGCAGCTCCTGGAGGGAAAGCTACAATGAGCAGTTCTTC.

This sequence joins TRBV29-1 and TRBJ2-1, with D tentatively TRBD2 (6 bases). This CDR3 spans 15 amino acids. Germline V gene data show CDR1 as SQVTM and CDR2 as ANQGSEA. V was trimmed by 7 bases and J by 5 bases, leaving 21 bases between them. The CDR3 sequence is CSALRRGGGNNEQFF. CDR3 DNA sequence: TGCAGCGCCCTCAGGAGGGGAGGTGGAAACAATGAGCAGTTCTTC.

This chain joins TRBV5-5 and TRBJ1-2; D call uncertain. The germline V gene encodes CDR1 SGHKS and CDR2 YYEKEE (reference sequence). Trimming took off 1 base at V and 7 bases at J, with 14 bases between the two ends. The CDR3 runs to 14 residues. The CDR3 sequence is CASSLPNLRGGYTF. The CDR3 bases are TGTGCCAGCAGCTTGCCCAACCTACGGGGTGGCTACACCTTC.

The V gene is TRBV4-2, the J gene TRBJ1-1; a possible D gene is TRBD1 (6 bases). The CDR3 extends over 16 amino acids. From germline, CDR1 is LGHNA and CDR2 YNFKEQ. Trimming removed 1 base at V and 0 bases at J, with 12 bases between. CDR3 residues: CASSQAGDRLNTEAFF. The CDR3 region has the DNA TGTGCCAGCAGCCAAGCCGGTGACAGGTTGAACACTGAAGCTTTCTTT.

This chain links TRBV19 with TRBJ2-1, with 8 bases identical to TRBD1. The germline V gene encodes CDR1 LNHDA and CDR2 SQIVND (reference sequence). J was trimmed by 3 bases and V by 5 bases; bases with no gene match: 6. This CDR3 has 15 amino acids. In DNA form, the CDR3 reads TGTGCCAGTAGTCCCAAAGGGACAGGCTACAATGAGCAGTTCTTC. Protein: CASSPKGTGYNEQFF.

The sample holds many counts of this clonotype. V and J are TRBV5-6 and TRBJ2-1; 15 positions agree with TRBD2. The V segment lost 4 bases and the J segment 8 bases; nucleotides outside the gene matches: 10. This CDR3 has 17 residues. Per germline, CDR1 SGHDT and CDR2 YYEEEE. CDR3 sequence reads: CASSRTSGGVTGDEQFF. CDR3 nucleotide sequence: TGTGCCAGCAGCAGGACTAGCGGGGGGGTCACCGGCGATGAGCAGTTCTTC.

The table lists this clonotype with a few counts. The chain joins TRBV18 to TRBJ1-1; 8 bases match TRBD1. V shed 8 bases, J shed 0 bases, and the junction held 5 bases outside the gene matches. CDR1 is KGHSH, CDR2 LQKENI, per germline. This CDR3 spans 14 amino acids. CDR3 residues: CASGRQGLNTEAFF. In DNA, the CDR3 is TGTGCCAGCGGGCGACAGGGGTTGAACACTGAAGCTTTCTTT.

The chain employs TRBV20-1 and TRBJ2-7; perhaps TRBD1 as D (5 bases). Germline V lookup: CDR1 DFQATT, CDR2 SNEGSKA (reference sequence). The CDR3 length is 14 residues. Trimming removed 5 bases at V and 6 bases at J, with 20 bases between. The CDR3 DNA reads as TGCAGTGCTGAGCTTCAGGGATCGAATTTCGAGCAGTACTTC. Its translation: CSAELQGSNFEQYF.

This clonotype was seen a few times. V and J are TRBV14 and TRBJ2-7; tentative D call: TRBD1 (5 bases). The germline V and J ends were trimmed by 4 bases and 3 bases, with 13 bases remaining between them. Germline CDR1 is SGHDN and CDR2 is FVKESK. This CDR3 region has 14 residues. CDR3 loop: CASSRGALFYEQYF. In DNA, the CDR3 is TGTGCCAGCAGCCGTGGGGCCCTATTCTACGAGCAGTACTTC.

V and J are TRBV6-5 and TRBJ2-3, with D hard to call. The CDR3 consists of 15 residues. V gave up 6 bases and J gave up 3 bases, with 16 bases separating them. The germline CDR1 and CDR2 sequences are MNHEY and SVGAGI. CDR3 sequence reads: CASRPRRSATDTQYF. The CDR3, as DNA: TGTGCCAGCAGGCCCCGGCGTAGTGCGACAGATACGCAGTATTTT.

This clonotype was observed a few times. V gene TRBV4-2 combines with J gene TRBJ2-5, with 9 bases identical to TRBD1. V shed 0 bases and J 1 base; nucleotides not matched to a gene: 6. The CDR3 has 17 amino acids. Germline CDR1 reads LGHNA; CDR2 reads YNFKEQ. Here the CDR3 DNA reads TGTGCCAGCAGCCAAGAGGGGGACAGGGTGAGCCAAGAGACCCAGTACTTC. Translating gives CASSQEGDRVSQETQYF.

This clonotype was observed a few times. The chain recombines TRBV10-3 with TRBJ2-5; D possibly corresponds to TRBD1 (5 bases). Per the germline V gene, CDR1 is ENHRY and CDR2 is SYGVKD. The CDR3 consists of 12 residues. The V end was cut by 8 bases, the J end by 5 bases, with 12 bases between. The CDR3 nucleotides read TGTGCCATCGCAGGGCTGTCGGAGACCCAGTACTTC. Protein sequence: CAIAGLSETQYF.

The chain employs TRBV7-2 and TRBJ2-2; 7 nucleotides line up with TRBD2. The germline CDR1 and CDR2 sequences are SGHTA and FQGNSA. The CDR3 extends over 16 amino acids. Trimming removed 6 bases from V and 6 bases from J; junction bases left unmatched: 13. The CDR3 sequence: CASSPPGLPAAGELFF. The CDR3 DNA reads as TGTGCCAGCAGTCCACCGGGACTACCTGCCGCCGGGGAGCTGTTTTTT. Full variable domain (rest looked up from reference TRBV7-2 and TRBJ2-2): GAGVSQSPSNKVTEKGKDVELRCDPISGHTALYWYRQSLGQGLEFLIYFQGNSAPDKSGLPSDRFSAERTGGSVSTLTIQRTQQEDSAVYLCASSPPGLPAAGELFFGEGSRLTVL.

This chain connects TRBV19 to TRBJ1-5; no clear D. Germline-derived CDR1 and CDR2 are LNHDA and SQIVND (reference sequence). The CDR3 covers 16 residues. Trimming took off 5 bases at V and 1 base at J, with 15 bases between the two ends. The DNA of the CDR3 is TGTGCCAGTAGTTCACGCCCAGGTCTAAGCAATCAGCCCCAGCATTTT. This codes for CASSSRPGLSNQPQHF.

V is TRBV20-1 and J is TRBJ2-5, with 14 bases aligning to TRBD2. V shed 5 bases, J shed 7 bases, and the junction held 6 bases outside the gene matches. The CDR3 extends over 14 amino acids. From germline, CDR1 is DFQATT and CDR2 SNEGSKA (reference sequence). CDR3 protein: CSADPGLAGGTQYF. The CDR3 DNA reads TGCAGTGCTGATCCAGGACTAGCGGGAGGGACCCAGTACTTC.

Notes on this clonotype: A much larger clone differs by one base, so this may be a read error. V and J are TRBV18 and TRBJ1-5; D is unresolved. The CDR3 consists of 13 residues. Germline V CDR1 and CDR2: KGHSH, LQKENI. The CDR3 region is CASSPLKDQPHHF. DNA of the CDR3: TGTGCCAGCTCACCACTAAAAGATCAGCCCCATCATTTT.

CDR3 sequence: CASSPAWTGSHEQYF. The CDR3 DNA follows: TGTGCCAGCAGCCCAGCCTGGACAGGCAGCCACGAGCAGTACTTC. The chain has TRBV5-5 and TRBJ2-7, with TRBD1 identical over 7 bases. V lost 4 bases, J lost 5 bases, and 12 bases stayed unmatched. This CDR3 is built from 15 residues. Germline CDR1 SGHKS, CDR2 YYEKEE (reference sequence).

This clonotype came up many times. The chain combines TRBV12-3 or TRBV12-4 with TRBJ1-5, with unresolved D. V dropped 3 bases and J dropped 4 bases, with 10 bases sitting between them. The CDR3 loop spans 14 amino acids. The chain's CDR3 is CASSFRRTNQPQHF. The DNA for the CDR3 is TGTGCCAGCAGTTTCCGCCGGACTAATCAGCCCCAGCATTTT.

V gene TRBV12-3 or TRBV12-4 combines with J gene TRBJ1-2; 7 bases agree with TRBD1. The CDR3 is 13 residues long. V shed 5 bases, J shed 6 bases, and the junction held 6 bases outside the gene matches. CDR3 sequence: CASSLRGTNGYTF. CDR3 coding DNA: TGTGCCAGCAGTCTCAGGGGGACGAATGGCTACACCTTC.

The V and J genes are TRBV11-2 and TRBJ1-3; 10 bases are shared with TRBD1. Germline values: CDR1 SGHAT, CDR2 FQNNGV. This CDR3 has 15 amino acids. Trimming took 6 bases from V and 2 from J; bases not matched to a gene: 4. The CDR3 here is CASSFDRGPGNTIYF. Here the CDR3 DNA reads TGTGCCAGCAGTTTCGACAGGGGGCCTGGAAACACCATATATTTT.

This clonotype was detected a few times. This sequence joins TRBV7-9 and TRBJ2-1; D ambiguous. This CDR3 spans 15 amino acids. Trimming cost V 1 base and J 0 bases, with 7 bases left between them. CDR1 and CDR2 (germline): SEHNR, FQNEAQ (reference sequence). CDR3 residues: CASSLVASSYNEQFF. In nucleotides, the CDR3 is TGTGCCAGCAGCTTAGTAGCCAGCTCCTACAATGAGCAGTTCTTC.

The V call is TRBV5-5, the J call TRBJ2-2; weak D call: TRBD2 (6 bases). CDR1 is SGHKS and CDR2 is YYEKEE in the germline V gene (reference sequence). Trimming took off 1 base at V and 5 bases at J, with 15 bases between the two ends. There are 16 residues in the CDR3. This CDR3 reads CASSLMTSWRTGELFF. The CDR3 nucleotides are TGTGCCAGCAGCTTGATGACTAGTTGGCGAACCGGGGAGCTGTTTTTT. Supplemented by reference TRBV5-5 and TRBJ2-2, the full variable domain reads DAGVTQSPTHLIKTRGQQVTLRCSPISGHKSVSWYQQVLGQGPQFIFQYYEKEERGRGNFPDRFSARQFPNYSSELNVNALLLGDSALYLCASSLMTSWRTGELFFGEGSRLTVL.

The chain couples TRBV15 to TRBJ2-7; TRBD2 aligns across 9 bases. The J segment lost 3 bases and the V segment lost 0 bases, leaving 6 bases of the junction unmatched. The CDR3 is 16 residues long. The germline CDR1 and CDR2 sequences are LNHNV and YYDKDF (reference sequence). The CDR3 DNA sequence: TGTGCCACCAGCAGAGATATAGCGGGAGTAGGCTACGAGCAGTACTTC. It yields the protein CATSRDIAGVGYEQYF.

J is TRBJ1-1 and V is TRBV4-1; 12 nucleotides line up with TRBD1. CDR1 MGHRA and CDR2 YSYEKL come from the germline V gene. V shed 2 bases, J shed 6 bases, and the junction held 7 bases outside the gene matches. There are 16 residues in the CDR3. CDR3 loop: CASSQIYRDRGPEAFF. For the CDR3, the DNA is TGCGCCAGCAGCCAAATATACCGGGACAGGGGGCCTGAAGCTTTCTTT.

The CDR3 DNA follows: TGTGCCAGCACTCCAGAAAATAGCAATCAGCCCCAGCATTTT. Residues: CASTPENSNQPQHF. This rearrangement joins TRBV2 to TRBJ1-5; no firm D call. CDR1 is SNHLY and CDR2 is FYNNEI in the germline V gene. The germline V and J ends were trimmed by 7 bases and 0 bases, with 10 bases remaining between them. The CDR3 spans 14 residues.